The rows below give T cell receptor beta chains drawn from one sample of a study of T cell responses to AZD1222 COVID-19 vaccine. Clones were sequenced by immunoSEQ multiplex PCR, and TCRdb holds only the in-frame ones, with some missing. This table holds fewer than 75,000 clones, 90% to 95% found once. This specimen consisted of peripheral blood, obtained 28 days after the second dose of the MenACWY control vaccine. Every receptor here comes from an adult who received the MenACWY meningococcal vaccine as a control. Each CDR3 is given with its conserved first and last residue.

CDR3,length,V,J
CASSRGSGVDQPQHF,15,TRBV19,TRBJ1-5
CASSPKRDSFNQPQHF,16,TRBV7-8,TRBJ1-5
CATSDPGRPQETQYF,15,TRBV24-1,TRBJ2-5
CASSPSGGYGYTF,13,TRBV18,TRBJ1-2
CASSATAVPDTEAFF,15,TRBV7-9,TRBJ1-1
CASRRGEGPTNLIF,14,TRBV4-1,TRBJ2-3
CASSQTPGQGNSPLHF,16,TRBV4-1,TRBJ1-6
CATGADRGNEQFF,13,TRBV24-1,TRBJ2-1
CAWKRGYYEQYF,12,TRBV30,TRBJ2-7
CASSPGLAGGEGNEQFF,17,TRBV18,TRBJ2-1
CASSLSTPGLAGFSYEQYF,19,TRBV5-1,TRBJ2-7
CASSLDGKQGGGNQPQHF,18,TRBV11-2,TRBJ1-5
CASSPWLLNRYEQYF,15,TRBV3-1/TRBV3-2,TRBJ2-7
CASSLAAGGFYEQYF,15,TRBV27,TRBJ2-7
CASTLIEGSGNTIYF,15,TRBV19,TRBJ1-3
CASSFGGTGGGYGYTF,16,TRBV7-2,TRBJ1-2